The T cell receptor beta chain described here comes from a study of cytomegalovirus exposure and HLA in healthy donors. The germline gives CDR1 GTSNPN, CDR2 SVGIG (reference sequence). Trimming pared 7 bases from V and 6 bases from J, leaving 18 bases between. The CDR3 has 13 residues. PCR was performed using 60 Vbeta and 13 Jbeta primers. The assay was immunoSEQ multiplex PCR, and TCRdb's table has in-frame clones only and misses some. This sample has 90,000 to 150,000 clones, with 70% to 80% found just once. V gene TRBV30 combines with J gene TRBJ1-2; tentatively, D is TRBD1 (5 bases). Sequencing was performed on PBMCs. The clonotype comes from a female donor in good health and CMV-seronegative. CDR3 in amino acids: CASTRREGHGYTF. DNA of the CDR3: TGTGCCTCTACTCGACGGGAGGGGCATGGCTACACCTTC.